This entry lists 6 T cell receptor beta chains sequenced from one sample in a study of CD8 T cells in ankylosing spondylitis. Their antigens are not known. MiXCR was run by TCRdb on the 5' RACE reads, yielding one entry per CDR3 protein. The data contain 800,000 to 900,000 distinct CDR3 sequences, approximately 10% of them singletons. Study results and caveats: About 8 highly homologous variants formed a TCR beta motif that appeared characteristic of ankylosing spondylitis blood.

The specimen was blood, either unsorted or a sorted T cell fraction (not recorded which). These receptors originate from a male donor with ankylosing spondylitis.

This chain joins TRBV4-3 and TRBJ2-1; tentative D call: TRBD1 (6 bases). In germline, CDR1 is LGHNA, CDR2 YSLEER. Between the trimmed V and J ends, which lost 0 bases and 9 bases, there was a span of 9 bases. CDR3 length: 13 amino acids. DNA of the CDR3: TGCGCCAGCAGCCAAGATCTAGGGGGTGAGCAGTTCTTC. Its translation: CASSQDLGGEQFF.

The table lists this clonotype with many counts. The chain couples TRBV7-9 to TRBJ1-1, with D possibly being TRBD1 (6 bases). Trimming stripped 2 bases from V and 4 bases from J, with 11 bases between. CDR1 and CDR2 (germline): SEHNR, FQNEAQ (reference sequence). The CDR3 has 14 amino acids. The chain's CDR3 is CASSLQGSGTEAFF. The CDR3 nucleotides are TGTGCCAGCAGCTTACAGGGGTCTGGCACTGAAGCTTTCTTT.

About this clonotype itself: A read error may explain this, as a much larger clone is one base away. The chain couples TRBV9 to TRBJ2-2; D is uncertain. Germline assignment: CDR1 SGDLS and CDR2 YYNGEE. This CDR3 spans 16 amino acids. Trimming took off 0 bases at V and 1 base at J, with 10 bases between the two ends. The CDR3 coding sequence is TGTGCCAGCAGCGTAGATCGAGCGAGGAACACCGGGGAGCTGTTTTTT. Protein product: CASSVDRARNTGELFF.

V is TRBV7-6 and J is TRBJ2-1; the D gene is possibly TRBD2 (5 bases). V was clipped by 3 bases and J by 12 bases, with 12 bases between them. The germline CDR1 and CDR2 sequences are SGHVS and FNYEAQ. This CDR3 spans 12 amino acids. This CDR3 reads CASSFSGSGQFF. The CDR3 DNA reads TGTGCCAGCAGCTTTTCGGGGTCAGGGCAGTTCTTC.

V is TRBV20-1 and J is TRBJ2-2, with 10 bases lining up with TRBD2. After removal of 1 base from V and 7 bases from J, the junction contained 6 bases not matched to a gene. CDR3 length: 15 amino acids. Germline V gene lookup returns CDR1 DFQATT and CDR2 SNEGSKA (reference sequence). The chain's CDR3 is CSARVSGRANGELFF. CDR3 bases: TGCAGTGCTAGAGTCAGCGGGAGGGCCAACGGGGAGCTGTTTTTT.

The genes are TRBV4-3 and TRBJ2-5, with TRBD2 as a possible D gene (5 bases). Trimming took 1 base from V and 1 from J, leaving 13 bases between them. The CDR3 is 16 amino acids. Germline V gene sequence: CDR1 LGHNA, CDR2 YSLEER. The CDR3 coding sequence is TGCGCCAGCAGCCAAGGATACGTCGGGGTCCAAGAGACCCAGTACTTC. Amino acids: CASSQGYVGVQETQYF.